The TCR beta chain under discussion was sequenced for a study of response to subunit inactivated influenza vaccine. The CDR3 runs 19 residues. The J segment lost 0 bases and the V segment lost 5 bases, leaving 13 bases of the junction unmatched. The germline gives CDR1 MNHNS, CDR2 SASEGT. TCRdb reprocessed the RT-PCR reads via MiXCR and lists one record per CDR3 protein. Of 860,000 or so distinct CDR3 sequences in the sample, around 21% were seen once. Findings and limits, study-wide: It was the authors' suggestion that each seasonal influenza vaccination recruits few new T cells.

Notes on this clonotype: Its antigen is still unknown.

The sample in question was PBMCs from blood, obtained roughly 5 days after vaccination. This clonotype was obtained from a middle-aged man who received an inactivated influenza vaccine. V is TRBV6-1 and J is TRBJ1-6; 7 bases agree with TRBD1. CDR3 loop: CASSRSGTAFSSYNSPLHF. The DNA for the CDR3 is TGTGCCAGCAGTCGATCCGGGACAGCTTTTAGCTCCTATAATTCACCCCTCCACTTT.